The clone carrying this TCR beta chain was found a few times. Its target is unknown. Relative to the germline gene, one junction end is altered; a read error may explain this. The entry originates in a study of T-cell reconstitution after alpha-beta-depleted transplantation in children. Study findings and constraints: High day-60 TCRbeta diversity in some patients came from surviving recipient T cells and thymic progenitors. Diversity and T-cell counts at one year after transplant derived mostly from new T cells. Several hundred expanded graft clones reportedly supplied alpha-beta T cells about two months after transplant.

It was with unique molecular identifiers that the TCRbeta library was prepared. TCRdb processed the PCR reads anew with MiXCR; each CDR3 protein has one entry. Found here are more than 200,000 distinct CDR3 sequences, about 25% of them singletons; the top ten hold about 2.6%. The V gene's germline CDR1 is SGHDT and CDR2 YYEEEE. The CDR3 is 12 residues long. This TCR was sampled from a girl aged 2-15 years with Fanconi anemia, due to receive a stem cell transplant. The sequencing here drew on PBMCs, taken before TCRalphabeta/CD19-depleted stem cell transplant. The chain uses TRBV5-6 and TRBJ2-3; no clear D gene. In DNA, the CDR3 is TGTGCCAGCGGCTTTAACCCAGATACGCAGTATTTT. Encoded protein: CASGFNPDTQYF.